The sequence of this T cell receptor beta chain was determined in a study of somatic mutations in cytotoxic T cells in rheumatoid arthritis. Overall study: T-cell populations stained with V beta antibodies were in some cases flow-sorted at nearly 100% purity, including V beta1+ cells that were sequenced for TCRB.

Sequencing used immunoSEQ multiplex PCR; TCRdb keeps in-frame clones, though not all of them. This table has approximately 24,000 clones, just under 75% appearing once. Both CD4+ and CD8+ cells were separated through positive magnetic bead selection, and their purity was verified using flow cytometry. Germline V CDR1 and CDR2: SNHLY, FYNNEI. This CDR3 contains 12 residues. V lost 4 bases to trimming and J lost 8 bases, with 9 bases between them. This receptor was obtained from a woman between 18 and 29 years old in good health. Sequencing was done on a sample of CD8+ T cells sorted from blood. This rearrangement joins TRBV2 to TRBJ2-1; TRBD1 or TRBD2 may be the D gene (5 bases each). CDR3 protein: CASSGLGDEQFF. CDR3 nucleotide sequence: TGTGCCAGCAGTGGGTTGGGGGATGAGCAGTTCTTC.